One and the same sample provided the 19 T cell receptor beta chains below, sequenced in a study of cytomegalovirus exposure and HLA in healthy donors. With 60 Vbeta and 13 Jbeta primers, the PCR was carried out. Clones were read by immunoSEQ multiplex PCR, and TCRdb kept only the in-frame ones, dropping some. The sample holds some 70,000 clones, 75% to 85% seen once. Sequencing used PBMCs. All receptors come from a human donor in good health.

V usage is TRBV6-5 and J usage is TRBJ2-5, with 7 bases lining up with TRBD2. Germline CDR1 MNHEY, CDR2 SVGAGI. This CDR3 spans 14 amino acids. V shed 3 bases and J 1 base; nucleotides not matched to a gene: 2. The CDR3 region has the DNA TGTGCCAGCAGTTATAGACTAGCCCAAGAGACCCAGTACTTC. Protein: CASSYRLAQETQYF.

The CDR3 bases are TGTGCCAGCAGCTTGTATCTGAGCTCCTATAATTCACCCCTCCACTTT. Residues: CASSLYLSSYNSPLHF. The chain uses TRBV5-6 and TRBJ1-6; D not resolved. The CDR3 runs 16 residues. V was pared by 1 base and J by 0 bases, with 8 bases between. In germline, CDR1 is SGHDT, CDR2 YYEEEE. Based on the CDR3 plus reference TRBV5-6 and TRBJ1-6, the full variable domain is DAGVTQSPTHLIKTRGQQVTLRCSPKSGHDTVSWYQQALGQGPQFIFQYYEEEERQRGNFPDRFSGHQFPNYSSELNVNALLLGDSALYLCASSLYLSSYNSPLHFGNGTRLTVT.

V gene TRBV5-1 combines with J gene TRBJ2-7; 7 bases fit TRBD1. Trimming cost V 5 bases and J 3 bases; bases outside gene matches: 11. Germline V lookup: CDR1 SGHRS, CDR2 YFSETQ. The CDR3 spans 15 residues. This CDR3 reads CASRTGPVKDYEQYF. For the CDR3, the DNA is TGCGCCAGCAGGACAGGGCCTGTGAAGGACTACGAGCAGTACTTC.

This chain uses TRBV27 with TRBJ2-7, with 9 bases identical to TRBD1. V lost 6 bases to trimming and J lost 3 bases; unmatched junction nucleotides: 9. The germline CDR1 and CDR2 sequences are MNHEY and SMNVEV (reference sequence). This CDR3 contains 15 residues. CDR3 coding DNA: TGTGCCAGCAGAAACCCCGGGACAGGGAACTACGAGCAGTACTTC. Its protein product is CASRNPGTGNYEQYF.

The V and J genes are TRBV27 and TRBJ2-3; D is unresolved. CDR1 is MNHEY, CDR2 SMNVEV, per germline (reference sequence). The V and J ends lost 4 bases and 4 bases respectively, with 12 bases between them. There are 14 residues in the CDR3. CDR3 loop: CASSSLGRPDTQYF. CDR3 bases: TGTGCCAGCAGTTCCCTTGGGCGACCAGATACGCAGTATTTT.

CDR3 region: CASSIDRNTYEQYF. CDR3 bases: TGTGCCAGTAGTATTGACAGAAACACATACGAGCAGTACTTC. The chain employs TRBV19 and TRBJ2-7, with a possible D match to TRBD1 (5 bases). The CDR3 has 14 amino acids. Between the trimmed V and J ends, which lost 3 bases and 4 bases, there was a span of 13 bases. Germline-derived CDR1 and CDR2 are LNHDA and SQIVND (reference sequence).

The chain uses TRBV4-1 and TRBJ2-5; TRBD2 agrees at 8 bases. Per the germline V gene, CDR1 is MGHRA and CDR2 is YSYEKL. This CDR3 has 16 amino acids. Losses at the gene ends were 3 bases for V and 5 bases for J; bases not matched to a gene: 11. In DNA form, the CDR3 reads TGCGCCAGCAGCCAGGCCCGGGGGGGGTCATGGGAGACCCAGTACTTC. Translated: CASSQARGGSWETQYF.

This rearrangement joins TRBV6-1 to TRBJ1-5; D uncertain. Deletions cut 7 bases from V and 2 bases from J, with 12 bases between. The CDR3 is 14 residues long. Germline CDR1 MNHNS, CDR2 SASEGT. The DNA of the CDR3 is TGTGCCAGCACCCTAATTCTCGGCAATCAGCCCCAGCATTTT. Amino acids: CASTLILGNQPQHF.

The CDR3: CASSPLSNTGELFF. The CDR3 nucleotides read TGTGCCAGCAGTCCTCTTTCGAACACCGGGGAGCTGTTTTTT. This sequence joins TRBV6-1 and TRBJ2-2; D remains ambiguous. Germline V gene data show CDR1 as MNHNS and CDR2 as SASEGT. The CDR3 covers 14 residues. V gave up 5 bases and J gave up 0 bases, with 7 bases separating them.

J is TRBJ2-7 and V is TRBV7-2; perhaps TRBD2 as D (6 bases). CDR3 length equals 15 residues. The germline V gene has CDR1 SGHTA and CDR2 FQGNSA. V lost 1 base and J 4 bases, leaving 14 bases between the germline ends. CDR3 amino acids: CASSLDGGTQYEQYF. For the CDR3, the DNA is TGTGCCAGCAGCTTAGACGGGGGTACCCAGTACGAGCAGTACTTC.

This chain connects TRBV18 to TRBJ2-7, with a tentative D call TRBD1 (6 bases). The germline gives CDR1 KGHSH, CDR2 LQKENI. The CDR3 is 15 amino acids. Trimming took 0 bases from V and 3 from J, leaving 12 bases between them. In nucleotides, the CDR3 is TGTGCCAGCTCACCACCGCTTTCAGGGGTCTACGAGCAGTACTTC. As protein: CASSPPLSGVYEQYF.

The CDR3: CASSSGLVTDTQYF. Here the CDR3 DNA reads TGTGCCAGCAGCTCGGGACTAGTGACAGATACGCAGTATTTT. This chain joins TRBV7-3 and TRBJ2-3, with 8 bases aligning to TRBD2. The ends lost 4 bases at V and 3 bases at J; junction bases unmatched: 3. This CDR3 spans 14 amino acids. Germline V lookup: CDR1 SGHTA, CDR2 FQGTGA.

This clone was detected a few times. The chain combines TRBV10-2 with TRBJ2-7; 10 bases match TRBD2. With 7 bases clipped from V and 4 bases from J, the junction kept 7 bases outside the gene matches. CDR1 and CDR2 (germline): WSHSY, SAAADI. The CDR3 consists of 14 residues. CDR3 sequence: CASTTSGGAYEQYF. The DNA of the CDR3 is TGCGCCAGCACAACCAGCGGGGGGGCTTACGAGCAGTACTTC.

The chain employs TRBV11-1 and TRBJ2-7; a weak D match, TRBD1 (6 bases). Germline V gene data show CDR1 as SGHAT and CDR2 as FQDESV (reference sequence). There are 15 residues in the CDR3. V was clipped by 5 bases and J by 2 bases, with 16 bases between them. The CDR3 DNA follows: TGTGCCAGCAGCACGGGACCAGGGGCCCCCTACGAGCAGTACTTC. Translating gives CASSTGPGAPYEQYF.

The chain employs TRBV9 and TRBJ2-1; D possibly corresponds to TRBD2 (6 bases). Germline V gene sequence: CDR1 SGDLS, CDR2 YYNGEE. The CDR3 consists of 18 residues. Trimming took off 0 bases at V and 1 base at J, with 17 bases between the two ends. This CDR3 is CASSVVDTGEVSYNEQFF. CDR3 nucleotides: TGTGCCAGCAGCGTAGTGGACACCGGGGAGGTTTCCTACAATGAGCAGTTCTTC.

Note on this clone: In the same sample, other DNA sequences code for this CDR3. This chain links TRBV7-3 with TRBJ2-1; 9 nucleotides line up with TRBD2. V gave up 4 bases and J gave up 2 bases; unmatched junction bases: 3. Germline V gene sequence: CDR1 SGHTA, CDR2 FQGTGA. The CDR3 consists of 15 residues. This CDR3 reads CASSSIAGAYNEQFF. CDR3 bases: TGTGCCAGCAGCTCCATAGCGGGGGCCTACAATGAGCAGTTCTTC. Variable domain in full (rest from reference TRBV7-3 and TRBJ2-1): GAGVSQTPSNKVTEKGKYVELRCDPISGHTALYWYRQSLGQGPEFLIYFQGTGAADDSGLPNDRFFAVRPEGSVSTLKIQRTERGDSAVYLCASSSIAGAYNEQFFGPGTRLTVL.

This clone appeared once. The V gene is TRBV10-2, the J gene TRBJ2-5; TRBD1 is a possible D gene (7 bases). Germline V gives CDR1 WSHSY, CDR2 SAAADI. The CDR3 has 16 amino acids. V shed 8 bases and J shed 5 bases, with 24 bases lying between them. The CDR3 DNA follows: TGCGCCAGCGGAGCCTACGGGGACTCAGGGGGGGAGACCCAGTACTTC. Protein sequence: CASGAYGDSGGETQYF.

Remarks on this clone: Mismatch with germline at one junction end may stem from a read error. The chain couples TRBV5-5 to TRBJ2-7; 9 nucleotides match TRBD1. In germline, CDR1 is SGHKS, CDR2 YYEKEE (reference sequence). The CDR3 extends over 16 amino acids. DNA of the CDR3: TGTGCCAGCACCTTGGTGACAGGGGGGAGATCCTACGAGCAGTACTTC. It is translated as CASTLVTGGRSYEQYF.

V usage is TRBV11-2 and J usage is TRBJ2-1; tentative D call: TRBD1 (6 bases). V lost 6 bases, J lost 8 bases, and 23 bases lay in between. CDR3 length equals 16 residues. Germline-derived CDR1 and CDR2 are SGHAT and FQNNGV. The CDR3 reads CASSPVGGLPTHEQFF. The CDR3 nucleotides read TGTGCCAGCAGTCCCGTTGGGGGCCTACCCACCCATGAGCAGTTCTTC.